The clone carrying this TCR beta chain was counted many times. Its antigen is still unknown. CDR3 length: 15 residues. V lost 1 base, J lost 3 bases, and 12 bases lay in between. Germline V CDR1 and CDR2: SGHTA, FQGNSA. Sorted naive CD8 T cells, roughly 19,000 to 1,100,000, were sequenced from 10%, 30% or 50% RNA. Based on a CD8+CD4-CCR7+CD45RA+ profile, naive CD8 T cells were sorted. This sample stems from a study of molecular identifiers for immune sequencing clone quantification. Findings of the study overall: More than 99% of effector molecules, versus under 1% of naive-cell molecules, belonged to clones above 20 RNA copies.

It was with previously described methods and listed TCR primers that bulk TCR libraries were made. Each CDR3 protein is one row after TCRdb ran MiXCR on the PCR reads. The repertoire consists of approximately 550,000 distinct CDR3 sequences, with around 23% occurring once and the leading ten covering 0.7% to 0.9%. Sequenced sample: naive CD8+ T cells from blood, with Jurkat cell RNA spiked in. The subset is: FACS-sorted CD8+CD4-CCR7+CD45RA+ naive T cells. This clonotype originated in a human donor in good health. Some libraries in this study had Jurkat cell RNA spiked in. The chain couples TRBV7-2 to TRBJ1-1; the D is unclear. CDR3 nucleotides: TGTGCCAGCAGCTTAGAGTCCAGGCTGTACACTGAAGCTTTCTTT. It yields the protein CASSLESRLYTEAFF.